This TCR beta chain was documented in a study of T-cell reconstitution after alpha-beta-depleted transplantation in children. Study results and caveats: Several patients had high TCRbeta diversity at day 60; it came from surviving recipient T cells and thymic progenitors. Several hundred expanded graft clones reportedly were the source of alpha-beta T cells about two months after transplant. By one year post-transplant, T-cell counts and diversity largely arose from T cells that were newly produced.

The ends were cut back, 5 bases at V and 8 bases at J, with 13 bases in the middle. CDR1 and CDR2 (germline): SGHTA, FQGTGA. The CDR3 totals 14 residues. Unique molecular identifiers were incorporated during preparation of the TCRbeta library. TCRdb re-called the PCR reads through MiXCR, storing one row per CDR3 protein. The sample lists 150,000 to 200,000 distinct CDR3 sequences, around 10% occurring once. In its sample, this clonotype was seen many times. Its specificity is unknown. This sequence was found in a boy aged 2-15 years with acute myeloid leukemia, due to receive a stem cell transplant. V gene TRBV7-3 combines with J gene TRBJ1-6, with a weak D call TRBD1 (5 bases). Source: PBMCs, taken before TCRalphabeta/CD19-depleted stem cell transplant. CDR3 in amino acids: CASSTTGADSPLHF. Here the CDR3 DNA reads TGTGCCAGCAGCACCACCGGGGCTGATTCACCCCTCCACTTT.